Listed below are T cell receptor beta chains from one sample, sequenced in a study of T cells in Graves' hyperthyroidism and ophthalmopathy. In TCRdb, the multiplex PCR reads were re-called with MiXCR into one record per CDR3 protein. The data hold just under 750,000 distinct CDR3 sequences, with 35% observed a single time. The sequencing sample was made of blood. The source is a woman in her thirties or forties with Graves' hyperthyroidism. Each CDR3 is given with its conserved first and last residue. A D gene is named only where the DNA matches it firmly. Size values are once, few and many counts, or a class for expanded clones, and some rows have none.

TRBJ2-6 NA few TRBV9 CASSVEGGGGPGANVLTF TGTGCCAGCAGCGTAGAAGGCGGGGGCGGCCCTGGGGCCAACGTCCTGACTTTC
TRBJ1-1 NA few TRBV29-1 CSVEDGIVKNTEAFF TGCAGCGTTGAAGACGGCATTGTAAAGAACACTGAAGCTTTCTTT
TRBJ1-2 NA many TRBV29-1 CSVGTLAGGYTF TGCAGCGTTGGGACCCTCGCTGGGGGCTACACCTTC
TRBJ1-1 NA few TRBV9 CASSPASRRTEAFF TGTGCCAGCTCACCCGCCTCCCGACGGACTGAAGCTTTCTTT
TRBJ2-5 NA few TRBV6-6 CASNDYIEETQYF TGTGCCAGCAACGACTACATCGAAGAGACCCAGTACTTC
TRBJ1-1 NA many TRBV7-6 CASSHPFGRNTEAFF TGTGCCAGCAGCCATCCCTTCGGGAGGAACACTGAAGCTTTCTTT
TRBJ1-1 NA NA TRBV11-2 CASSSARGVTNTEAFF TGTGCCAGCAGCTCCGCAAGGGGGGTGACGAACACTGAAGCTTTCTTT
TRBJ1-1 NA many TRBV7-2 CASRDETNTEAFF TGTGCCAGCAGAGACGAGACTAACACTGAAGCTTTCTTT
TRBJ2-7 NA many TRBV19 CASSIDPVGYEQYF TGTGCCAGTAGTATAGATCCTGTCGGCTACGAGCAGTACTTC
TRBJ2-7 NA few TRBV5-1 CASSLRQFLSEQYF TGCGCCAGCAGCTTGCGACAATTCCTATCCGAGCAGTACTTC
TRBJ2-7 TRBD1 many TRBV25-1 CASSKTGGTYEQYF TGTGCCAGCAGCAAGACAGGGGGTACCTACGAGCAGTACTTC
TRBJ1-1 NA few TRBV20-1 CSAESGTTWDMNTEAFF TGCAGTGCTGAATCCGGGACCACATGGGACATGAACACTGAAGCTTTCTTT
TRBJ2-7 NA few TRBV20-1 CSARDPQGGSYEQYF TGCAGTGCTAGAGATCCCCAGGGGGGCTCCTACGAGCAGTACTTC
TRBJ2-5 TRBD2 many TRBV10-3 CAISDPAGQIKETQYF TGTGCCATCAGTGACCCAGCGGGGCAAATAAAAGAGACCCAGTACTTC
TRBJ1-2 NA many TRBV20-1 CSARHNYGYTF TGCAGTGCTAGACATAACTATGGCTACACCTTC
TRBJ2-5 NA few TRBV2 CASSPPGGGSETQYF TGTGCCAGCAGCCCCCCCGGTGGGGGGTCGGAGACCCAGTACTTC
TRBJ2-7 TRBD2 NA TRBV20-1 CSARDGLAGTYEQYF TGCAGTGCTAGAGATGGGCTAGCGGGGACCTACGAGCAGTACTTC
TRBJ2-5 NA many TRBV2 CASRAQETQYF TGTGCCAGCAGGGCCCAAGAGACCCAGTACTTC
TRBJ2-7 NA many TRBV7-6 CASSFRPDGGAYEQYF TGTGCCAGCAGCTTTCGCCCGGACGGAGGGGCCTACGAGCAGTACTTC
TRBJ1-3 NA NA TRBV11-3 CASSLVPARAGNTIYF TGTGCCAGCAGCTTAGTTCCCGCCCGGGCTGGAAACACCATATATTTT
TRBJ1-2 NA NA TRBV10-3 CARPNYGYTF TGTGCCAGGCCTAACTATGGCTACACCTTC
TRBJ1-5 NA few TRBV6-5 CASIEQGERQPQHF TGTGCCAGCATCGAACAGGGAGAAAGGCAGCCCCAGCATTTT
TRBJ1-4 NA NA TRBV15 CATSRSRGLIGGGNEKLFF TGTGCCACCAGCAGATCCCGTGGGTTAATCGGAGGGGGGAATGAAAAACTGTTTTTT
TRBJ2-5 NA NA TRBV29-1 CSLRGGPFQETQYF TGCAGCCTCCGAGGGGGACCCTTCCAAGAGACCCAGTACTTC
TRBJ2-2 NA few TRBV7-2 CASSLGPPHQLPPGELFF TGTGCCAGCAGCTTAGGACCCCCTCATCAACTTCCACCCGGGGAGCTGTTTTTT
TRBJ1-5 NA many TRBV29-1 CSAGGWGDNQPQHF TGCAGCGCCGGGGGCTGGGGGGACAATCAGCCCCAGCATTTT
TRBJ2-7 TRBD1 NA TRBV14 CASSQVLPGGTVTYEQYF TGTGCCAGCAGCCAAGTTCTCCCAGGGGGCACAGTTACCTACGAGCAGTACTTC
TRBJ1-2 NA few TRBV4-3 CASSRRGTGYTF TGCGCCAGCAGCCGCCGAGGTACCGGCTACACCTTC
TRBJ1-2 NA NA TRBV10-1 CASSPDTDLYGYTF TGCGCCAGCAGTCCGGACACAGACCTCTATGGCTACACCTTC
TRBJ1-4 NA NA TRBV7-8 CVSSPSQATNEKLFF TGTGTCAGCAGCCCATCACAGGCAACTAATGAAAAACTGTTTTTT